The T cell receptor beta chain under discussion was sequenced for a study of blood T cell repertoires in COVID-19 (TCRdb year 2020). Some background on the complete study: Collaborator samples came from the United States, Italy and Spain and covered acute and convalescent phases of COVID-19. Nearly every sample came with metadata listing a de-identified subject ID, COVID-19 status, age in years and sex. The repertoires were made available in a free public database intended to serve as a resource for research on the immune response to SARS-CoV-2. Where available, HLA class I and class II types were taken from metadata supplied by the sample provider and were not determined by assay-based typing. The samples were drawn from the first 160 participants of the ongoing ImmuneRACE study and from 1,254 subjects provided by 6 global collaborators. The dataset comprised deeply sampled blood TCRbeta repertoires from subjects exposed to, actively infected with, or recovered from COVID-19. The material from the prospective study consisted of cDNA or gDNA derived from T cells, B-cell-depleted T cells, or PBMCs.

TCRbeta CDR3 regions were amplified from genomic DNA by means of the immunoSEQ Assay, a bias-controlled multiplex PCR. The source study handled its data this way. The number of nucleated cells in each sample was estimated from the amplification of reference gene primers within the assay. To quantify the absolute abundance of each unique TCRbeta CDR3 rearrangement, sequence reads were collapsed and filtered. Productive Simpson clonality was computed per sample as the square root of Simpson's diversity index over productive rearrangements. The table comes from immuneACCESS by way of TCRdb, which keeps in-frame sequences with V and J called. Part of the clones is missing from these tables; in studies checked, under half for an unresolved V gene and the rest for unknown reasons. V and J calls and clone size are as listed in that table; D and trimming were resolved from the DNA. This sample is represented by some 220,000 clones; roughly 85% of them were singletons. Over 2% of the sample is taken by the ten largest.

One collaborating source in Seattle enrolled patients during active infection and followed them longitudinally through the course of disease. Each collaborating institution followed its own protocols to collect whole blood in K2EDTA tubes. For TCRbeta analysis, collaborators shipped samples as frozen whole blood, isolated PBMCs, or DNA extracted from either of those sample types. From the cysteine up to the phenylalanine, the CDR3 has a length of 16 residues. Only CDR3 DNA is held: 48 bases, read in frame from base 1. After removal of 3 bases from V and 1 base from J, the junction retains 7 bases not matched to a gene. For CDR1 and CDR2, the germline V gene lists SGHRS and YFSETQ. General study outcomes and caveats: The quantity of clinical and demographic metadata differed by source and by participant and was supplied without curation.

Notes on this clone: Its antigen is still unknown. Per-base quality was not reported, and no clone a single base away is much larger than it.

The chain links TRBV5-1 with TRBJ2-3, and 8 junction bases match TRBD2. This receptor was identified in a woman in her 70s with COVID-19, enrolled during active disease. Sequenced: peripheral blood. CDR3 sequence: CASSSGPAGGTDTQYF. The nucleotide sequence is TGCGCCAGCAGCTCGGGGCCAGCGGGAGGCACAGATACGCAGTATTTT.